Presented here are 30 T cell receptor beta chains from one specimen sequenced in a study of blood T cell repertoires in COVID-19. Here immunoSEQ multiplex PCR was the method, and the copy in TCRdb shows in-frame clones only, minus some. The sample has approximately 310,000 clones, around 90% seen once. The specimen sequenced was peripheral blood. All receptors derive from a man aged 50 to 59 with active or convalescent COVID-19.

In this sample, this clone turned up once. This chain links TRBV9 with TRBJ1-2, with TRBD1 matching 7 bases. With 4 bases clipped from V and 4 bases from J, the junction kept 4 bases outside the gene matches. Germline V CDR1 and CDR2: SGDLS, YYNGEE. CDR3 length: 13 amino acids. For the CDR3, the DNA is TGTGCCAGCAGCCAAGGACAGGTCTATGGCTACACCTTC. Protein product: CASSQGQVYGYTF.

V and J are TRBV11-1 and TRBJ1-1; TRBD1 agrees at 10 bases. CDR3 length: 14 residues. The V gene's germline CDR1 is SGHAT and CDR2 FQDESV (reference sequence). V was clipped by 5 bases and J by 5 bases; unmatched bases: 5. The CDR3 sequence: CASSKRTGGTEAFF. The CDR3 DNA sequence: TGTGCCAGCAGCAAAAGGACAGGGGGAACTGAAGCTTTCTTT.

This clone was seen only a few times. The CDR3: CASSKGVGSQPQHF. The CDR3 DNA is TGTGCCAGCAGTAAAGGGGTGGGTTCTCAGCCCCAGCATTTT. The V and J genes are TRBV28 and TRBJ1-5; TRBD1 is a possible D gene (5 bases). The germline gives CDR1 MDHEN, CDR2 SYDVKM. The germline V and J ends were trimmed by 5 bases and 6 bases, with 14 bases remaining between them. The CDR3 sequence is 14 residues long.

The DNA of the CDR3 is TGCGCCAGCAGCAGCGAGGCGTCCTCCTACAATGAGCAGTTCTTC. Encoded protein: CASSSEASSYNEQFF. This sequence joins TRBV10-2 and TRBJ2-1; D gene ambiguous. Deletions cut 6 bases from V and 0 bases from J, with 12 bases between. CDR3 length: 15 amino acids. Germline V gives CDR1 WSHSY, CDR2 SAAADI.

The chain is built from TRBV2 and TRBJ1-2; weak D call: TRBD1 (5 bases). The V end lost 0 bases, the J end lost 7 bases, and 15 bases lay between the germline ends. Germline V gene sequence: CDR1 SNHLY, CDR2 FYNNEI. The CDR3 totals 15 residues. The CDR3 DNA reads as TGTGCCAGCAGTGAAGCGGGAGCACCGGGGGGTGGCTACACCTTC. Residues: CASSEAGAPGGGYTF.

CDR3 sequence (DNA): TGTGCCAGCAGCATGACAGGAAACAATGAGCAGTTCTTC. Translation gives CASSMTGNNEQFF. V gene TRBV12-3 or TRBV12-4 combines with J gene TRBJ2-1, with a weak D call TRBD1 (6 bases). The CDR3 sequence is 13 residues long. V was shortened by 6 bases and J by 5 bases, with 11 bases between the two germline ends.

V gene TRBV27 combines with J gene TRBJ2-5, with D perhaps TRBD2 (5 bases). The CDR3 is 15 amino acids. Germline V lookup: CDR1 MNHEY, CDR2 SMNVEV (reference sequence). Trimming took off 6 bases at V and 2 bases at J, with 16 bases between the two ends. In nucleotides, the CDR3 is TGTGCCAGCAGCACCTCCTGGCGGACTCAAGAGACCCAGTACTTC. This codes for CASSTSWRTQETQYF.

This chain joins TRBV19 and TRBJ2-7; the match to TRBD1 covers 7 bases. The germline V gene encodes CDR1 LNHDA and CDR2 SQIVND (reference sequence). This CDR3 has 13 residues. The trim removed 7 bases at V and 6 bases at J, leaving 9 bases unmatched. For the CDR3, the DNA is TGTGCCAGTAAAGAGACAGGGAAAAGCGAGCAGTACTTC. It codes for CASKETGKSEQYF.

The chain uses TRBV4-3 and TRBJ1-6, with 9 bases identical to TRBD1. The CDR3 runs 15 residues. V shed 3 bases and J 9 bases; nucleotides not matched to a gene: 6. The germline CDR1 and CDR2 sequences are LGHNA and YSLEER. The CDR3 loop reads CASSQTRQGVSPLHF. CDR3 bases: TGCGCCAGCAGCCAGACTAGACAGGGGGTTTCACCCCTCCACTTT.

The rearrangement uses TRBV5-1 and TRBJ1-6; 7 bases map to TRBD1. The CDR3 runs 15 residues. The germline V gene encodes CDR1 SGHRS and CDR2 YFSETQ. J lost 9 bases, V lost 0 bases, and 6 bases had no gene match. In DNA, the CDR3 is TGCGCCAGCAGCTTGGACACAGGGGTCGGTTCACCCCTCCACTTT. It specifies CASSLDTGVGSPLHF.

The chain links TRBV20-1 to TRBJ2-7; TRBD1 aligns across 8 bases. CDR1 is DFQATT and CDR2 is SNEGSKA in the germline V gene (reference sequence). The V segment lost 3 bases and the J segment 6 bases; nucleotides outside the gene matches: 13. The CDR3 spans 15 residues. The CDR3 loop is CSASSPGTGVAEQYF. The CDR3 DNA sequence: TGCAGTGCTAGTTCCCCTGGGACAGGAGTAGCCGAGCAGTACTTC.

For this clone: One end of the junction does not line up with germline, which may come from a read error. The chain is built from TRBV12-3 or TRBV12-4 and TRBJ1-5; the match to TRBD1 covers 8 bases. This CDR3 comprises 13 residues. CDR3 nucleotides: TGTGCCAGCAGATTAGACAGGGGACAGCCCCAGCATTTT. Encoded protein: CASRLDRGQPQHF.

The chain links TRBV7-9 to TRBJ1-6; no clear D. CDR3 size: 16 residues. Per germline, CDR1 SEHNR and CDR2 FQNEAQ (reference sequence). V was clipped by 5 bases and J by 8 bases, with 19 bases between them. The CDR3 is CASSPLSWTRDSPLHF. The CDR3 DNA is TGTGCCAGCAGCCCGCTCTCGTGGACGAGGGATTCACCCCTCCACTTT.

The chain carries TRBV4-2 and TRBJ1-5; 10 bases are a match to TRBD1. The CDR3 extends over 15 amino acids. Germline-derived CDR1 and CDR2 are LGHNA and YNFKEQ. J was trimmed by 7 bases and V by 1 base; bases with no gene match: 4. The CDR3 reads CASSQGTGGRQPQHF. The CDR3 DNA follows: TGTGCCAGCAGCCAAGGGACAGGGGGAAGACAGCCCCAGCATTTT.

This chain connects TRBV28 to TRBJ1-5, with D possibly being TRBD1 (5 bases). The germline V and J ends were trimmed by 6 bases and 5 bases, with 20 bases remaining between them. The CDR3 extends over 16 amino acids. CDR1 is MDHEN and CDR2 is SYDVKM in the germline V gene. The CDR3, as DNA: TGTGCCAGCAGGCCCCCATCCGGGACGGGGGATCAGCCCCAGCATTTT. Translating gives CASRPPSGTGDQPQHF.

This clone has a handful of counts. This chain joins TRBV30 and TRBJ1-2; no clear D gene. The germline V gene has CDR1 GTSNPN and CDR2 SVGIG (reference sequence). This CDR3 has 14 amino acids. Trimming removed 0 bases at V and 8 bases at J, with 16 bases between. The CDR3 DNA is TGTGCCTGGAGTGTACTTCCGACGATGGGCGGCTACACCTTC. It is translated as CAWSVLPTMGGYTF.

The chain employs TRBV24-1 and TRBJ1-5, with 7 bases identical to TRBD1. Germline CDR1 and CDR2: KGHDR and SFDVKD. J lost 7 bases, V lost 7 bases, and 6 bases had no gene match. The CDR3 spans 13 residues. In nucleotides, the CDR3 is TGTGCCACCAGCCAACAGGGGCGGCAGCCCCAGCATTTT. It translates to CATSQQGRQPQHF.

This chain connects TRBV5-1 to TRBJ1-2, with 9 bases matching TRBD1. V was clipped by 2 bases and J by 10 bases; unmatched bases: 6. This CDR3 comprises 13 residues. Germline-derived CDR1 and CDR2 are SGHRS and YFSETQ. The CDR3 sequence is CASSFRQGGDYTF. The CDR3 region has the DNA TGCGCCAGCAGCTTTAGACAGGGGGGTGACTACACCTTC.

The CDR3, as DNA: TGTGCCAGCAGTTTTCGGGGCAGGGGGTTTGTCGACGAGCAGTACTTC. It yields the protein CASSFRGRGFVDEQYF. The chain recombines TRBV27 with TRBJ2-7; 7 bases agree with TRBD1. J was trimmed by 5 bases and V by 3 bases; bases with no gene match: 13. Germline V CDR1 and CDR2: MNHEY, SMNVEV (reference sequence). The CDR3 is made up of 16 amino acids.

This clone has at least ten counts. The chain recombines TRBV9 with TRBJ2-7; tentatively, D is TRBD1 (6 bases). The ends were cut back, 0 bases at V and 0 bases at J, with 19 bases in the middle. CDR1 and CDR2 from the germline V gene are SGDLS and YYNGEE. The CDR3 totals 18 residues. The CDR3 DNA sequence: TGTGCCAGCAGCGTAGCCCCGTCACAGGGCCAAGTCTCCTACGAGCAGTACTTC. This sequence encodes CASSVAPSQGQVSYEQYF.

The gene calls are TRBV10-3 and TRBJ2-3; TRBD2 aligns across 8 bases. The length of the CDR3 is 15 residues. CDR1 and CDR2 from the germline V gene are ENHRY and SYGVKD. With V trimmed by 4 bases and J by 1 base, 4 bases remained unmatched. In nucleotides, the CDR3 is TGTGCCATCAGTGGGCGGGGGGCGCGCACAGATACGCAGTATTTT. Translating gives CAISGRGARTDTQYF.

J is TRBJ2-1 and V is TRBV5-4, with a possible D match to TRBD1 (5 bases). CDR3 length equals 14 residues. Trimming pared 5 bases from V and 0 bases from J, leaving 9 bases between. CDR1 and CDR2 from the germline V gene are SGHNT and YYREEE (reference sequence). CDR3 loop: CASSHDSSYNEQFF. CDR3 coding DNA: TGTGCCAGCAGTCACGACAGCTCCTACAATGAGCAGTTCTTC.

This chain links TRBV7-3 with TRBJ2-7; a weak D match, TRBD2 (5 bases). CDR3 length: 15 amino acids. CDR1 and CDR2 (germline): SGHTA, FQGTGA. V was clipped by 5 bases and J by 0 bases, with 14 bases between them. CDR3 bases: TGTGCCAGCAGCCCCGGCCGGGAAAGCTCCTACGAGCAGTACTTC. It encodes CASSPGRESSYEQYF.

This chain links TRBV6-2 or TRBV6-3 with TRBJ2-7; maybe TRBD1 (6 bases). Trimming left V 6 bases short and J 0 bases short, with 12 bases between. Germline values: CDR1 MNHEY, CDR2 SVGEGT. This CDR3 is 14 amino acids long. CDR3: CASSLYRDSYEQYF. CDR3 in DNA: TGTGCCAGCAGCCTTTACAGGGACTCCTACGAGCAGTACTTC.

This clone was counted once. CDR3 sequence: CAWSYRGSYNEQFF. The CDR3 nucleotides read TGTGCCTGGAGTTATAGAGGGTCCTACAATGAGCAGTTCTTC. The chain couples TRBV30 to TRBJ2-1, with D perhaps matching TRBD2 (5 bases). The germline V and J ends were trimmed by 2 bases and 1 base, with 9 bases remaining between them. Per the germline V gene, CDR1 is GTSNPN and CDR2 is SVGIG (reference sequence). CDR3 size: 14 residues.

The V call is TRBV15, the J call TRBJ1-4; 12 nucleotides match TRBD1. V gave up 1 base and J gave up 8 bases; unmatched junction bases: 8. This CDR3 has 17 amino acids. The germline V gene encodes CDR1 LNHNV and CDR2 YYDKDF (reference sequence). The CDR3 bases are TGTGCCACCAGCAGAGCCGGGACAGGGGGCGCACAGGAAAAACTGTTTTTT. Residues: CATSRAGTGGAQEKLFF.

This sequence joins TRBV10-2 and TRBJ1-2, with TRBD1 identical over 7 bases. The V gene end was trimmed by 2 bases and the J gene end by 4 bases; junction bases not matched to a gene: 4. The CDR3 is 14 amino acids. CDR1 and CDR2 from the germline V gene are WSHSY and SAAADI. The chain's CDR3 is CASSEIRGSYGYTF. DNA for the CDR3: TGCGCCAGCAGTGAGATCAGGGGGTCCTATGGCTACACCTTC.

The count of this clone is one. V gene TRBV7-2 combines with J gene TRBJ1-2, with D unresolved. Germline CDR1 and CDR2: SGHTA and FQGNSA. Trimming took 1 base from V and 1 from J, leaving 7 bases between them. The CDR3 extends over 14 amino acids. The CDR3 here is CASSLDPNNYGYTF. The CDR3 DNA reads TGTGCCAGCAGCTTAGATCCCAATAACTATGGCTACACCTTC.

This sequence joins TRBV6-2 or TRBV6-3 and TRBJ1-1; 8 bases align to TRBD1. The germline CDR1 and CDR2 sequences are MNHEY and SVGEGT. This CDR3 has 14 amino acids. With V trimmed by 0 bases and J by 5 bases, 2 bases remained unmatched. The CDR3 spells CASSYSRGRTEAFF. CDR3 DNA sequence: TGTGCCAGCAGTTACTCCAGGGGGCGGACTGAAGCTTTCTTT.

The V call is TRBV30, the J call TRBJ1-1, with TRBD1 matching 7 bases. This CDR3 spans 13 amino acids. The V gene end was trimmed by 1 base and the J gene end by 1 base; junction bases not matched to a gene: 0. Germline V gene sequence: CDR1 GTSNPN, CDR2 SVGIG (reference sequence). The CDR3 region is CAWSGDRNTEAFF. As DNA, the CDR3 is TGTGCCTGGAGTGGGGACAGGAACACTGAAGCTTTCTTT.